The TCR beta chain under discussion was sequenced for a study of T cell repertoires in cytomegalovirus infection. Whole-study results and caveats: The ex vivo response was dominated by HLA-C-restricted CMV-specific TCR beta clonotypes. Frequencies of public TCR beta families were cumulated, and this identified carriers of CMV plus the relevant HLA.

From the reads, TCRdb called clonotypes with MiXCR, one entry per CDR3 protein. The sample yields approximately 500,000 distinct CDR3 sequences, about 17% seen once. The CDR3 has 15 amino acids. V was shortened by 1 base and J by 5 bases, with 14 bases between the two germline ends. Germline lookup yields CDR1 DFQATT and CDR2 SNEGSKA (reference sequence). This clonotype was seen just once. What it binds is not known. The source of this sequence is a human donor in good health (CMV status not recorded). Some clones in this sample may be carry-over from other donors' samples. The J gene is TRBJ1-4, the V gene TRBV20-1; TRBD1 is a possible D gene (6 bases). Specimen: CD8+ T cells from PBMCs. The CDR3 reads CSARASNRDNEKLFF. The CDR3 region has the DNA TGCAGTGCTAGAGCTTCAAACAGGGACAATGAAAAACTGTTTTTT.